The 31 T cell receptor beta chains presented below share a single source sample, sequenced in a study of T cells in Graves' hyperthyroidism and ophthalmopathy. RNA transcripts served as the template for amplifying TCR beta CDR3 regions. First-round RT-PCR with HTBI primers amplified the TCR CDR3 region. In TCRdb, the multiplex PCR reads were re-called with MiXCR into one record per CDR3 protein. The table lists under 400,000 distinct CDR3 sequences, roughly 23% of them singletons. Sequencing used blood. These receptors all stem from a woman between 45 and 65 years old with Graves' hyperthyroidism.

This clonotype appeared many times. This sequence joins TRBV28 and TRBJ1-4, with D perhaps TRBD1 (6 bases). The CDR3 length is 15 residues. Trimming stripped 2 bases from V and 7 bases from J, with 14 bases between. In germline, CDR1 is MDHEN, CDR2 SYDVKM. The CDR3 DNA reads TGTGCCAGCAGTTTAAGCCACAGGGCGCGTGAAAAACTGTTTTTT. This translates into CASSLSHRAREKLFF.

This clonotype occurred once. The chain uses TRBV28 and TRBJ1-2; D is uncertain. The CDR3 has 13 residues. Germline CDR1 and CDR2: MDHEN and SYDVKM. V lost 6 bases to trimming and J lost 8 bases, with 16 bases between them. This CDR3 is CASRPPTARGYTF. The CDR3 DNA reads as TGTGCCAGCAGGCCACCGACCGCACGGGGCTACACCTTC.

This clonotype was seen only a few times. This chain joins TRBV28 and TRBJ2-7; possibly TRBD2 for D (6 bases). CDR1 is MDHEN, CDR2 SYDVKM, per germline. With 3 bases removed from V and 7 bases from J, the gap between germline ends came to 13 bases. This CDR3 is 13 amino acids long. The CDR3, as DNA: TGTGCCAGCAGTTTCGGACCCGCGGGGGAGCAGTACTTC. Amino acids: CASSFGPAGEQYF.

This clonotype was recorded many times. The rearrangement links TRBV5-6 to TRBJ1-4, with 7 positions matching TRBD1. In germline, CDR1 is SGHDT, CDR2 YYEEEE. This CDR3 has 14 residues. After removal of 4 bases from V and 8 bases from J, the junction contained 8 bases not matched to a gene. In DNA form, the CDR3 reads TGTGCCAGCAGCAACTACAGGGGTGGGGAAAAACTGTTTTTT. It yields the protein CASSNYRGGEKLFF.

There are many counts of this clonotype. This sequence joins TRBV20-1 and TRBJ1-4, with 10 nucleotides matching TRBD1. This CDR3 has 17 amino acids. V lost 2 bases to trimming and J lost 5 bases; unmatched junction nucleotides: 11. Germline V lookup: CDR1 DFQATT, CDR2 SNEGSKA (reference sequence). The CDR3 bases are TGCAGTGCTAGAAGGGGACAGGGGACAGGGAAAAATGAAAAACTGTTTTTT. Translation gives CSARRGQGTGKNEKLFF.

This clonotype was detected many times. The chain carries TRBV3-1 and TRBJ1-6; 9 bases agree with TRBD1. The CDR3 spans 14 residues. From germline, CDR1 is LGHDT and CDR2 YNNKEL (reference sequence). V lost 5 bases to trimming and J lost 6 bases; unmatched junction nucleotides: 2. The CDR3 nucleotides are TGTGCCAGCAGCACGGGACAGGGTAATTCACCCCTCCACTTT. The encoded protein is CASSTGQGNSPLHF.

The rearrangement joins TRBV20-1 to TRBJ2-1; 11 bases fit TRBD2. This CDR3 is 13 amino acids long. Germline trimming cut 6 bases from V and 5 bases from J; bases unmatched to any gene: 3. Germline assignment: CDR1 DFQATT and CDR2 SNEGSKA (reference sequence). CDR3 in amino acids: CSADSGRDNEQFF. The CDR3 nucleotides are TGCAGTGCCGATAGCGGGAGGGACAATGAGCAGTTCTTC.

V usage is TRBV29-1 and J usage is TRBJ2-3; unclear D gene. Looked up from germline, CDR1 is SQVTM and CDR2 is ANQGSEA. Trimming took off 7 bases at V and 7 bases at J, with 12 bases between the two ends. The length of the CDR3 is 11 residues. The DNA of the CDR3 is TGCAGCGGGGAAGTGAAGAATACGCAGTATTTT. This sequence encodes CSGEVKNTQYF.

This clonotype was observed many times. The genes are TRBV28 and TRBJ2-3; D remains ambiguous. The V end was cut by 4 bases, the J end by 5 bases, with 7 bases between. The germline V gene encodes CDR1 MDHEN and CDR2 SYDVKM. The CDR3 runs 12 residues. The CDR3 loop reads CASSWPLDTQYF. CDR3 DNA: TGTGCCAGCAGTTGGCCGCTAGATACGCAGTATTTT.

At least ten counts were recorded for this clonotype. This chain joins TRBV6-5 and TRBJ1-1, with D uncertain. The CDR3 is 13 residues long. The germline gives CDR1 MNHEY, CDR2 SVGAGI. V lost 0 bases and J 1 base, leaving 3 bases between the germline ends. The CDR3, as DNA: TGTGCCAGCAGTTACTCAGAGAACACTGAAGCTTTCTTT. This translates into CASSYSENTEAFF.

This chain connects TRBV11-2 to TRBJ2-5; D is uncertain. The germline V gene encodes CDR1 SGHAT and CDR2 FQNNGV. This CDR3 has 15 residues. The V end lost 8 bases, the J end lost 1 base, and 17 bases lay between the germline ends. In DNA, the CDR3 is TGTGCCAGCTCACTATCGGCCGCGAGCCAAGAGACCCAGTACTTC. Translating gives CASSLSAASQETQYF.

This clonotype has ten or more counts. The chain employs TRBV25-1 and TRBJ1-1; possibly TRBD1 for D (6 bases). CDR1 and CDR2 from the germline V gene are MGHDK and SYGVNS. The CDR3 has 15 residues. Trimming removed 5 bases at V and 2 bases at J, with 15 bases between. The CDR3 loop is CASSPFQGSNTEAFF. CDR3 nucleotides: TGTGCCAGCAGTCCATTTCAGGGGTCCAACACTGAAGCTTTCTTT.

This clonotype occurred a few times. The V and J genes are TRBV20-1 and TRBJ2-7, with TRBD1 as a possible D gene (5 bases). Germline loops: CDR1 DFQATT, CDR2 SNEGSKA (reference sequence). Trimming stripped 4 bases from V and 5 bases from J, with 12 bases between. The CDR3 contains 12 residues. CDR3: CSATRGFDEQYF. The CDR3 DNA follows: TGCAGTGCTACTAGGGGATTTGACGAGCAGTACTTC.

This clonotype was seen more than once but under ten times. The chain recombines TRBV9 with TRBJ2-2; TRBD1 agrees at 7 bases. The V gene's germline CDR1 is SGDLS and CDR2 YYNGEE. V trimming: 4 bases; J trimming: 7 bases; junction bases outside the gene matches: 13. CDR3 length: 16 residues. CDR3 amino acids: CASSTSTGAGDGELFF. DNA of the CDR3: TGTGCCAGCAGCACCTCAACAGGGGCAGGCGACGGGGAGCTGTTTTTT.

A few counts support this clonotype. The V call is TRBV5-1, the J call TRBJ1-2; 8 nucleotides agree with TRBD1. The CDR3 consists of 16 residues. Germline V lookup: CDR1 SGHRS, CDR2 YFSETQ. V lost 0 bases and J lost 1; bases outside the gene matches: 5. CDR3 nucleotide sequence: TGCGCCAGCAGCTTGGCTGGGACAGGACGTAACTATGGCTACACCTTC. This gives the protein CASSLAGTGRNYGYTF. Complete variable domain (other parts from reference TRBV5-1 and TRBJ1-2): KAGVTQTPRYLIKTRGQQVTLSCSPISGHRSVSWYQQTPGQGLQFLFEYFSETQRNKGNFPGRFSGRQFSNSRSEMNVSTLELGDSALYLCASSLAGTGRNYGYTFGSGTRLTVV.

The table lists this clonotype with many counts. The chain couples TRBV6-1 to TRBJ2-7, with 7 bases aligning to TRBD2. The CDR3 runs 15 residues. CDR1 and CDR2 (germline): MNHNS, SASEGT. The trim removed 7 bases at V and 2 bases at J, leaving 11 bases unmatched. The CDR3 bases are TGTGCCAGCAATCCCGTAGCGGGCCCAACCTACGAGCAGTACTTC. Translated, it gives CASNPVAGPTYEQYF.

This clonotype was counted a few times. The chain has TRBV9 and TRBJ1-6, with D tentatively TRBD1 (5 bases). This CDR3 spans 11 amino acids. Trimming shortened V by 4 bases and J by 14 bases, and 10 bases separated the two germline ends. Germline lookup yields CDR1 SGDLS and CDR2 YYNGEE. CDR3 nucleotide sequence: TGTGCCAGCAGCTCCCTGGGGGCCCTCCACTTT. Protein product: CASSSLGALHF.

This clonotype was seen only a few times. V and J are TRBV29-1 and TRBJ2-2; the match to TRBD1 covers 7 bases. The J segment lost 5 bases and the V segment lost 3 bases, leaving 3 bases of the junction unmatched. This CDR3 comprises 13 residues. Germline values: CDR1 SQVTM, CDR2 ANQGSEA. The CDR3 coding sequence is TGCAGCGTTGAGACAGGGAGAACCGGGGAGCTGTTTTTT. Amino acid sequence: CSVETGRTGELFF.

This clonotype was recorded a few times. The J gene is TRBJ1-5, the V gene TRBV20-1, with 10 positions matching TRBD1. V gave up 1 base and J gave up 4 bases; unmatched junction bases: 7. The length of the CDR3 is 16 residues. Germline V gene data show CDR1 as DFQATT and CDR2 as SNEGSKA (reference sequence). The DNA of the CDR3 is TGCAGTGCTAGAGCTGGGACAGGGGCTTGGAATCAGCCCCAGCATTTT. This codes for CSARAGTGAWNQPQHF.

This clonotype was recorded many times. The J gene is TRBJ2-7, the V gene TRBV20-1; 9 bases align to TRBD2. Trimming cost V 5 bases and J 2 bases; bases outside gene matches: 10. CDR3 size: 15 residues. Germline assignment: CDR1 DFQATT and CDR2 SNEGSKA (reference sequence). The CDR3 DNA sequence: TGCAGTGCTCCCCCCTTAGCGGGGGCGACCTACGAGCAGTACTTC. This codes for CSAPPLAGATYEQYF.

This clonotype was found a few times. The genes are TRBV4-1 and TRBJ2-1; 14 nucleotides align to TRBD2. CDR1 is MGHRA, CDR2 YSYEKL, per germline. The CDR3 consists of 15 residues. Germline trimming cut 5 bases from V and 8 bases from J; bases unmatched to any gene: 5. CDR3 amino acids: CASSMTSGGADEQFF. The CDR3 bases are TGCGCCAGCAGCATGACTAGCGGGGGGGCCGATGAGCAGTTCTTC.

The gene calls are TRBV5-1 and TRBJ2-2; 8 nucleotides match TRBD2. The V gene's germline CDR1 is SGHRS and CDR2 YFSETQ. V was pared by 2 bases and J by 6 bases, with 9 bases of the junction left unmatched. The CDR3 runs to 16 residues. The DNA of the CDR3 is TGCGCCAGCAGCTTTCGGGGTAGCGGGATCTCCGGGGAGCTGTTTTTT. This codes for CASSFRGSGISGELFF.

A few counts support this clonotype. The CDR3 DNA sequence: TGTGCCAGTAGCGACACGAACACCGGGGAGCTGTTTTTT. Encoded protein: CASSDTNTGELFF. V usage is TRBV19 and J usage is TRBJ2-2; no reliable D call. Trimming cost V 6 bases and J 0 bases, with 5 bases left between them. This CDR3 is built from 13 residues. Germline CDR1 reads LNHDA; CDR2 reads SQIVND (reference sequence).

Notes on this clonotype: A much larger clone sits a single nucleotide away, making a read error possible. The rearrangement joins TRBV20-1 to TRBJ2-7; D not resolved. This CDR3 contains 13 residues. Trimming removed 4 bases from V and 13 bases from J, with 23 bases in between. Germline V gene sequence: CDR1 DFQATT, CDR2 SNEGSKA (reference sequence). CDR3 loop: CSAIEPSSYGQYF. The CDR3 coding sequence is TGCAGTGCTATTGAGCCTTCCTCCTACGGGCAATACTTC.

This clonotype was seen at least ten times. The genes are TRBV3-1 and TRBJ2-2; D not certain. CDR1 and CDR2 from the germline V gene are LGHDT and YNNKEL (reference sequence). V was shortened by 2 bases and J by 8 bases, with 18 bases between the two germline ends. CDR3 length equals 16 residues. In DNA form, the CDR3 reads TGTGCCAGCAGCCAACTTGAACCGAGTCGAGTGGGGGAGCTGTTTTTT. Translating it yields CASSQLEPSRVGELFF.

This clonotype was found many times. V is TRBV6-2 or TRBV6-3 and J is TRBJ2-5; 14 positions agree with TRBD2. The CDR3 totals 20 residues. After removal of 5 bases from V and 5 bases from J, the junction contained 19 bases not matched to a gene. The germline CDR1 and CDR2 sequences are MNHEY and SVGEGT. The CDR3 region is CASSRKFSGTSGRRRETQYF. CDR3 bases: TGTGCCAGCAGTCGCAAATTTTCCGGGACTAGCGGGAGACGACGGGAGACCCAGTACTTC.

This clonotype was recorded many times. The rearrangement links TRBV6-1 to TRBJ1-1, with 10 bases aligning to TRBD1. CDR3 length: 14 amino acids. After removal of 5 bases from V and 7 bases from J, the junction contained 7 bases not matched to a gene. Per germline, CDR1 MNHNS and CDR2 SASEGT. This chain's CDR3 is CASSYGGQGIEAFF. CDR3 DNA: TGTGCCAGCAGTTACGGGGGACAGGGGATTGAAGCTTTCTTT.

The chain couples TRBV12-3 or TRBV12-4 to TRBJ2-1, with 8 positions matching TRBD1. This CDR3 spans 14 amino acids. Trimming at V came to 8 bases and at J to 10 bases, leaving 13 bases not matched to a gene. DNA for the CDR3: TGTGCCAGCGGCCCGACAGGGGATTGGGGGGAGCAGTTCTTC. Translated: CASGPTGDWGEQFF.

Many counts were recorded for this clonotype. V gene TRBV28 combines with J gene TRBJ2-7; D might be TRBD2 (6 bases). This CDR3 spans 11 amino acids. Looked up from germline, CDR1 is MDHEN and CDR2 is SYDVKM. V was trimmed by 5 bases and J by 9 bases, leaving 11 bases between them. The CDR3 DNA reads TGTGCCAGCAGTCCGGGACTGGGGCAGTACTTC. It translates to CASSPGLGQYF. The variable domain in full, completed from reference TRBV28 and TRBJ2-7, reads DVKVTQSSRYLVKRTGEKVFLECVQDMDHENMFWYRQDPGLGLRLIYFSYDVKMKEKGDIPEGYSVSREKKERFSLILESASTNQTSMYLCASSPGLGQYFGPGTRLTVT.

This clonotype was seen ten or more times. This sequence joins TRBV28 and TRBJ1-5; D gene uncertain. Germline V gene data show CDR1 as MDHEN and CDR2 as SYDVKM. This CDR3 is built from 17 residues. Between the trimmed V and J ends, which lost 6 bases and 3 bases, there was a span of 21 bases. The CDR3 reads CASSLPGSPTNNQPQHF. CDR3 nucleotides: TGTGCCAGCAGCCTACCCGGGTCACCGACTAACAATCAGCCCCAGCATTTT. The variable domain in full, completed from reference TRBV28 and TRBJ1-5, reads DVKVTQSSRYLVKRTGEKVFLECVQDMDHENMFWYRQDPGLGLRLIYFSYDVKMKEKGDIPEGYSVSREKKERFSLILESASTNQTSMYLCASSLPGSPTNNQPQHFGDGTRLSIL.

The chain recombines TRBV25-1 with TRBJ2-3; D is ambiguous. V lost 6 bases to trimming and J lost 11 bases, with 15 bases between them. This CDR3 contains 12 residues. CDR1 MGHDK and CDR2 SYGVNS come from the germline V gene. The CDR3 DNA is TGTGCCAGCAGCGCCCCAGCAACGGAGCAGTATTTT. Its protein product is CASSAPATEQYF.